One and the same sample provided the 20 T cell receptor beta chains below, sequenced in a study of identical twins. TCRdb redid the calling of the 5' RACE reads with MiXCR, one entry per CDR3 protein. The sample shows just over 500,000 distinct CDR3 sequences, about 20% of them seen only once. These data also featured in a second study, about T cells expressing NK-cell markers.

The material sequenced was CD4+ T cells sorted from blood. The source of these receptors is a woman in her late teens or twenties in good health.

The genes are TRBV5-1 and TRBJ2-1, with D possibly being TRBD2 (7 bases). This CDR3 has 16 residues. Germline-derived CDR1 and CDR2 are SGHRS and YFSETQ. With 4 bases removed from V and 7 bases from J, the gap between germline ends came to 21 bases. The CDR3 coding sequence is TGCGCCAGCAGCCGGGGGCCCACGGGACTACCGAATGAGCAGTTCTTC. Protein sequence: CASSRGPTGLPNEQFF.

The rearrangement links TRBV13 to TRBJ2-7, with a weak D call TRBD2 (6 bases). Germline assignment: CDR1 PRHDT and CDR2 FYEKMQ (reference sequence). The CDR3 covers 14 residues. V lost 5 bases and J lost 0, with 11 bases in between. CDR3 sequence (DNA): TGTGCCAGCAGCGCCGGGACTTCCTCCTACGAGCAGTACTTC. This gives the protein CASSAGTSSYEQYF.

Ten or more counts support this clonotype. The rearrangement joins TRBV12-3 or TRBV12-4 to TRBJ2-2; TRBD1 agrees at 8 bases. This CDR3 has 16 amino acids. After removal of 1 base from V and 3 bases from J, the junction contained 4 bases not matched to a gene. The CDR3 DNA sequence: TGTGCCAGCAGTTTAGGAGGACAGGGCTACACCGGGGAGCTGTTTTTT. It translates to CASSLGGQGYTGELFF.

The chain combines TRBV29-1 with TRBJ2-4; D possibly uses TRBD1 or TRBD2 (6 bases each). The ends were cut back, 0 bases at V and 6 bases at J, with 9 bases in the middle. CDR3 length equals 13 residues. In germline, CDR1 is SQVTM, CDR2 ANQGSEA. The CDR3 sequence is CSVEEGGRNIQYF. CDR3 in DNA: TGCAGCGTTGAAGAGGGGGGCCGAAACATTCAGTACTTC. Looking up the rest from reference TRBV29-1 and TRBJ2-4 gives the full variable domain: SAVISQKPSRDICQRGTSLTIQCQVDSQVTMMFWYRQQPGQSLTLIATANQGSEATYESGFVIDKFPISRPNLTFSTLTVSNMSPEDSSIYLCSVEEGGRNIQYFGAGTRLSVL.

Note on this clonotype: Compared with germline, one end of the junction differs, possibly owing to a read error. The genes are TRBV12-3 or TRBV12-4 and TRBJ1-1; D not resolved. The CDR3 runs to 13 residues. The CDR3 sequence is CASSSSDYTEAFF. CDR3 coding DNA: TGTGCCAGCAGCAGCAGTGATTACACTGAAGCGTTCTTT.

On this clonotype itself: A junction end diverges from the germline sequence, so it may reflect a read error. This chain uses TRBV7-7 with TRBJ1-2; TRBD1 might be the D (5 bases). The CDR3 consists of 16 residues. Germline loops: CDR1 SSHAT, CDR2 FNYEAQ (reference sequence). The DNA of the CDR3 is TGTGCTAGCAGCTTAGTTCGGGCCCCTCAGGGCTATGGCTACACCTTC. It translates to CASSLVRAPQGYGYTF.

DNA for the CDR3: TGTGCCATCAGGGGGGCAAGGAGGAACACTGAAGCTTTCTTT. Encoded protein: CAIRGARRNTEAFF. The chain combines TRBV10-3 with TRBJ1-1, with D possibly TRBD1 on 6 matching bases. The CDR3 runs to 14 residues. Per the germline V gene, CDR1 is ENHRY and CDR2 is SYGVKD. Trimming stripped 6 bases from V and 1 base from J, with 12 bases between.

This sequence joins TRBV10-2 and TRBJ1-6, with D tentatively TRBD1 (6 bases). The CDR3 is 14 amino acids. V was trimmed by 7 bases and J by 8 bases, leaving 15 bases between them. Looked up from germline, CDR1 is WSHSY and CDR2 is SAAADI. The CDR3 here is CASTPRGYDSPLHF. In nucleotides, the CDR3 is TGCGCCAGCACCCCCAGGGGTTACGATTCACCCCTCCACTTT.

This clonotype has more than one count but fewer than ten. V gene TRBV6-5 combines with J gene TRBJ2-3; D gene ambiguous. CDR1 is MNHEY and CDR2 is SVGAGI in the germline V gene. Trimming cost V 0 bases and J 3 bases, with 13 bases left between them. This CDR3 is 16 amino acids long. CDR3 protein: CASSYSYGSETDTQYF. The DNA of the CDR3 is TGTGCCAGCAGTTACTCGTATGGCAGTGAGACAGATACGCAGTATTTT.

This clonotype was detected a few times. J is TRBJ2-7 and V is TRBV12-5; D is perhaps TRBD1 (6 bases). Germline CDR1 reads LGHNT; CDR2 reads FRNRAP. CDR3 size: 15 residues. V was cut by 0 bases and J by 0 bases, with 9 bases left in between. CDR3 nucleotides: TGTGCTAGTGGTTTGGTAGTCAGGGGCTCCTACGAGCAGTACTTC. The encoded protein is CASGLVVRGSYEQYF.

This clonotype has only a few counts. CDR3: CSAFDAYSDEAFF. CDR3 in DNA: TGCAGTGCTTTCGACGCCTACAGCGATGAAGCTTTCTTT. This chain uses TRBV20-1 with TRBJ1-1; D not certain. CDR3 length: 13 amino acids. CDR1 and CDR2 (germline): DFQATT, SNEGSKA (reference sequence). The V end was cut by 5 bases, the J end by 7 bases, with 17 bases between.

This clonotype was found a few times. This sequence joins TRBV20-1 and TRBJ2-3; the match to TRBD2 covers 10 bases. The CDR3 is 14 amino acids. The germline V gene has CDR1 DFQATT and CDR2 SNEGSKA (reference sequence). The V and J ends lost 5 bases and 1 base, in that order; junction bases with no gene match: 3. The CDR3 DNA sequence: TGCAGTGCTTCCGGACTAGCGGGCACAGATACGCAGTATTTT. This sequence encodes CSASGLAGTDTQYF.

The chain has TRBV20-1 and TRBJ1-2; D uncertain. The CDR3 extends over 14 amino acids. V was cut by 4 bases and J by 8 bases, with 20 bases left in between. Germline values: CDR1 DFQATT, CDR2 SNEGSKA (reference sequence). In nucleotides, the CDR3 is TGCAGTGCTACACCGCGCGGGGAGGGAAGGGGCTACACCTTC. This codes for CSATPRGEGRGYTF.

V gene TRBV6-1 combines with J gene TRBJ2-5, with D unresolved. The CDR3 covers 14 residues. Trimming shortened V by 6 bases and J by 1 base, and 12 bases separated the two germline ends. Germline V gives CDR1 MNHNS, CDR2 SASEGT. DNA of the CDR3: TGTGCCAGCAGGCCCCCCGGATTCCAAGAGACCCAGTACTTC. This sequence encodes CASRPPGFQETQYF.

The sample holds many counts of this clonotype. The V gene is TRBV6-5, the J gene TRBJ1-1, with TRBD1 as a possible D gene (6 bases). Per the germline V gene, CDR1 is MNHEY and CDR2 is SVGAGI. Trimming left V 11 bases short and J 5 bases short, with 15 bases between. There are 12 residues in the CDR3. CDR3 sequence (DNA): TGTGCCGCTGGGGGCGTACGGACTGAAGCTTTCTTT. The encoded protein is CAAGGVRTEAFF.

The chain carries TRBV7-2 and TRBJ1-2; no definite D call. This CDR3 is 14 amino acids long. CDR1 SGHTA and CDR2 FQGNSA come from the germline V gene. V was trimmed by 1 base and J by 4 bases, leaving 10 bases between them. The CDR3 bases are TGTGCCAGCAGCTTAGGGGGATTCAGCTATGGCTACACCTTC. As protein: CASSLGGFSYGYTF.

This clonotype was seen more than once but under ten times. This chain connects TRBV13 to TRBJ2-1, with 9 positions matching TRBD2. Looked up from germline, CDR1 is PRHDT and CDR2 is FYEKMQ (reference sequence). The CDR3 spans 14 residues. With V trimmed by 6 bases and J by 7 bases, 7 bases remained unmatched. CDR3 DNA sequence: TGTGCCAGCAGACAAGCGGGAGGTGGAAATGAGCAGTTCTTC. Protein product: CASRQAGGGNEQFF.

The chain uses TRBV20-1 and TRBJ1-2, with unresolved D. Trimming cost V 1 base and J 7 bases, with 13 bases left between them. The CDR3 consists of 13 residues. Germline V gives CDR1 DFQATT, CDR2 SNEGSKA (reference sequence). CDR3 DNA: TGCAGTGCTAGAGTGGGGAGACTGGGTGGCTACACCTTC. Translation: CSARVGRLGGYTF.

This chain links TRBV9 with TRBJ1-4, with 7 bases matching TRBD1. CDR3 length: 13 residues. The J segment lost 8 bases and the V segment lost 2 bases, leaving 3 bases of the junction unmatched. CDR1 is SGDLS, CDR2 YYNGEE, per germline. CDR3 DNA: TGTGCCAGCAGCGTCGAGACAGGGGAAAAACTGTTTTTT. As protein: CASSVETGEKLFF.

This clonotype was observed a handful of times. The chain links TRBV4-3 to TRBJ2-3; 7 bases match TRBD1. After removal of 5 bases from V and 0 bases from J, the junction contained 8 bases not matched to a gene. The CDR3 is made up of 16 amino acids. CDR1 and CDR2 (germline): LGHNA, YSLEER. The CDR3 nucleotides are TGCGCCAGCAGCTCCGGACAGGCCTCTAGCACAGATACGCAGTATTTT. Translation gives CASSSGQASSTDTQYF.